This T cell receptor beta chain is drawn from a study of T cells in Graves' hyperthyroidism and ophthalmopathy. Amplification of TCR beta CDR3 regions used RNA as the template. Using the HTBI primer set, a first-round RT-PCR was run on the TCR CDR3. In TCRdb, the multiplex PCR reads were re-called with MiXCR into one record per CDR3 protein. The sample yields hundreds of thousands of distinct CDR3 sequences, approximately 40% seen once. Trimming shortened V by 8 bases and J by 7 bases, and 15 bases separated the two germline ends. The CDR3 has 13 amino acids. Germline-derived CDR1 and CDR2 are SQVTM and ANQGSEA. Regarding this clonotype: Its matching antigen is unknown.

Study conclusions and caveats: Separation of ophthalmopathy from stable hyperthyroidism was achieved by a 13 V-J model.

Sequencing used blood. The V gene is TRBV29-1, the J gene TRBJ1-6; D may be TRBD1 (5 bases). This TCR came from a man younger than 30 with Graves' hyperthyroidism. DNA of the CDR3: TGCAGCTCGTCGGGACGGGGAAATTCACCCCTCCACTTT. As protein: CSSSGRGNSPLHF.